A selection of T cell receptor beta chains follows, all from one sample in a study of blood T cell repertoires in COVID-19. Sequenced by immunoSEQ multiplex PCR; TCRdb stores in-frame clones only, minus some. The table has 90,000 to 100,000 clones, almost 85% seen once. Sequencing used peripheral blood. The receptors were gathered from a man aged 70 or older with acute or convalescent COVID-19. The CDR3 runs from the conserved cysteine through the conserved F or W. The D gene is left open where the match is weak. Not every row has a clone size; where given, it reads once, few, many or a size class.

V gene	clone size	D gene	CDR3 length	J gene	CDR3 DNA	CDR3 protein
TRBV7-3	NA	NA	14	TRBJ2-3	TGTGCCAGCAACAAAGGCGGGATTGCAGATACGCAGTATTTT	CASNKGGIADTQYF
TRBV6-5	NA	NA	13	TRBJ1-5	TGTGCCAGCAGTTACGACAGGAATCAGCCCCAGCATTTT	CASSYDRNQPQHF
TRBV6-2/TRBV6-3	NA	NA	17	TRBJ1-5	TGTGCCAGCAGACCTTATGGCGGGCGGGCGGGCAATCAGCCCCAGCATTTT	CASRPYGGRAGNQPQHF
TRBV27	NA	NA	12	TRBJ2-2	TGTGCCAGCAGTTTCCTTCGCGGGGAGCTGTTTTTT	CASSFLRGELFF
TRBV6-4	NA	TRBD2	16	TRBJ2-3	TGTGCCAGCAGTTCAACGACTAGCGGGAGTGGAGATACGCAGTATTTT	CASSSTTSGSGDTQYF
TRBV4-3	NA	TRBD2	15	TRBJ2-7	TGCGCCAGCAGCCCCCGAGCGGGAGATGGCTACGAGCAGTACTTC	CASSPRAGDGYEQYF
TRBV5-4	NA	TRBD1	16	TRBJ2-7	TGTGCCAGCAGCTCGGGGACAGGGGCCCCAAGCTACGAGCAGTACTTC	CASSSGTGAPSYEQYF
TRBV23-1	few	TRBD1	17	TRBJ2-3	TGCGCCAGCAGTCAAATCTCCAGGCAGGGGGTCACAGATACGCAGTATTTT	CASSQISRQGVTDTQYF
TRBV6-5	NA	TRBD1	14	TRBJ2-7	TGTGCCAGCAGAGTGGGACAGGGGACCTACGAGCAGTACTTC	CASRVGQGTYEQYF
TRBV24-1	once	TRBD1	15	TRBJ1-1	TGTGCCACCAGTGCCCGGACAGGGGGGAACACTGAAGCTTTCTTT	CATSARTGGNTEAFF
TRBV3-1/TRBV3-2	NA	NA	13	TRBJ1-2	TGTGCCAGCAGCCATTTCTCAGGGAATGGCTACACCTTC	CASSHFSGNGYTF
TRBV3-1/TRBV3-2	NA	NA	19	TRBJ2-4	TGTGCCAGCAGCCAAGCGGACCGTCAAGGGGCCTATCTCAAAAACATTCAGTACTTC	CASSQADRQGAYLKNIQYF
TRBV29-1	NA	TRBD1	14	TRBJ1-2	TGCAGCGTTGGAACCGGGACAGGGAGCTATGGCTACACCTTC	CSVGTGTGSYGYTF
TRBV6-5	once	NA	15	TRBJ1-6	TGTGCCAGCAGTTACTTCGGAGGGAATAATTCACCCCTCCACTTT	CASSYFGGNNSPLHF
TRBV11-1	NA	NA	14	TRBJ2-1	TGTGCCAGCAGCTTAGCTTCCCAGTCCCATGAGCAGTTCTTC	CASSLASQSHEQFF
TRBV5-1	NA	NA	14	TRBJ2-3	TGCGCCAGCAGCTTGGATCTAGTCACAGATACGCAGTATTTT	CASSLDLVTDTQYF
TRBV18	NA	NA	16	TRBJ2-1	TGTGCCAGCTCCCCCGGGGTCGGGAGTGCTACTATCGAGCAGTTCTTC	CASSPGVGSATIEQFF
TRBV7-2	few	NA	15	TRBJ1-5	TGTGCCAGCAGCTTAGCGGTTGGAGGGTCCCAGCCCCAGCATTTT	CASSLAVGGSQPQHF
TRBV29-1	NA	NA	11	TRBJ1-2	TGCAGCGTTCCTTCCTCGGATGGCTACACCTTC	CSVPSSDGYTF
TRBV5-1	NA	TRBD2	15	TRBJ2-5	TGCGCCAGCAGCTTGTCGGGGGGGGCCGAGGAGACCCAGTACTTC	CASSLSGGAEETQYF
TRBV3-1/TRBV3-2	NA	NA	14	TRBJ1-1	TGTGCCAGCAGCCTCCCGACACGACAATCCGAAGCTTTCTTT	CASSLPTRQSEAFF
TRBV7-2	NA	TRBD1	15	TRBJ2-1	TGTGCCAGCAGCTTAGATAGGGACAGTTACAATGAGCAGTTCTTC	CASSLDRDSYNEQFF
TRBV10-3	few	NA	18	TRBJ1-3	TGTGCCATCAGTGTCAGGACGGACCCTGGGAGCTCTGGAAACACCATATATTTT	CAISVRTDPGSSGNTIYF
TRBV6-5	NA	TRBD1	14	TRBJ2-1	TGTGCCAGCAGTCCTAGACAGGGCCACAATGAGCAGTTCTTC	CASSPRQGHNEQFF
TRBV2	NA	TRBD1	15	TRBJ1-6	TGTGCCAGCAGTAGGACAGGGAATGATAATTCACCCCTCCACTTT	CASSRTGNDNSPLHF
TRBV29-1	NA	NA	12	TRBJ1-2	TGCAGCGTTGTCCGACAGAGCTATGGCTACACCTTC	CSVVRQSYGYTF
TRBV2	NA	NA	14	TRBJ2-2	TGTGCCAGCACGAGCAGGGGACCGGCCGGGGAGCTGTTTTTT	CASTSRGPAGELFF
TRBV6-2/TRBV6-3	NA	TRBD1	15	TRBJ2-5	TGTGCCAGCAGTTACCCAGGGGGTTACCAAGAGACCCAGTACTTC	CASSYPGGYQETQYF
TRBV2	few	NA	12	TRBJ1-2	TGTGCCAGCAGTGGTTTGTCCCCGGGCTACACCTTC	CASSGLSPGYTF
TRBV30	NA	NA	11	TRBJ2-5	TGTGCCTGCCAGGGAAGGGAGACCCAGTACTTC	CACQGRETQYF
TRBV11-2	NA	NA	14	TRBJ1-1	TGTGCCAGCAACCCGGGACACCAGAACACTGAAGCTTTCTTT	CASNPGHQNTEAFF
TRBV6-6	NA	TRBD1	17	TRBJ1-2	TGTGCCAGCAGTCTTCCGGGACAGGGGGCTCCGAGGGTTGGCTACACCTTC	CASSLPGQGAPRVGYTF
TRBV11-2	NA	TRBD1	15	TRBJ2-1	TGTGCCAGCAGAAACAGGGGGCCCTCCTACAATGAGCAGTTCTTC	CASRNRGPSYNEQFF
TRBV5-5	NA	NA	16	TRBJ2-7	TGTGCCAGCAGCTACCGCCAGGGGATTACTGGTTACGAGCAGTACTTC	CASSYRQGITGYEQYF
TRBV10-3	NA	TRBD1	14	TRBJ2-3	TGTGCCATCAGTGAGTCAGACAGGGAAGATACGCAGTATTTT	CAISESDREDTQYF
TRBV24-1	NA	TRBD2	14	TRBJ2-7	TGTGCCACCAGTGATGGGGGAGGGTCCTACGAGCAGTACTTC	CATSDGGGSYEQYF
TRBV9	once	TRBD1	16	TRBJ1-3	TGTGCCAGCAGCGTCAGACAGGGGTTCTCTGGAAACACCATATATTTT	CASSVRQGFSGNTIYF